This T cell receptor beta chain was recovered during a study of T cells in Graves' hyperthyroidism and ophthalmopathy. This clonotype was observed many times. As yet, its antigen is unknown. General observations from the study: In blood, most of the thyroid clonotypes expanded above 0.001 were also present. A 13 V-J signature model discriminated ophthalmopathy versus stable hyperthyroidism.

PBMCs were collected from a roughly 9.7 ml volume of fresh peripheral blood. V was clipped by 0 bases and J by 1 base, with 11 bases between them. The germline V gene has CDR1 MGHRA and CDR2 YSYEKL. The CDR3 totals 16 residues. Amplification of TCR beta CDR3 regions used RNA as the template. HTBI primers were used for first-round RT-PCR of the TCR CDR3. TCRdb re-called the multiplex PCR reads through MiXCR, storing one row per CDR3 protein. The sample includes 300,000 to 450,000 distinct CDR3 sequences, more than 12% of them seen just once. This chain joins TRBV4-1 and TRBJ2-3; D gene unclear. The TCR was taken from a woman in her 30s with Graves' ophthalmopathy. Sequencing input: blood. CDR3: CASSQDRPKGTDTQYF. CDR3 sequence (DNA): TGCGCCAGCAGCCAAGACAGACCTAAGGGCACAGATACGCAGTATTTT.